This is a list of T cell receptor beta chains from one sample in a study of naive and memory T cell subsets. TCRdb re-called the UMI-ligation and nested PCR reads with MiXCR, one entry per CDR3 protein. Of approximately 140,000 distinct CDR3 sequences listed, roughly 22% are singletons. Input material: naive CD4+ T cells from blood. Source of these receptors: a human donor in good health. Each CDR3 is given with its conserved first and last residue. Fields, in order: V gene, D gene, J gene, clone size, CDR3 protein, CDR3 DNA. D genes are given only for firm matches. Size tells how often a clone was seen (once, few, many) or the class of an expanded clone, and some rows leave it out.

V gene: TRBV29-1; D gene: NA; J gene: TRBJ2-5; clone size: many; CDR3 protein: CSVTQTETQYF; CDR3 DNA: TGCAGCGTTACCCAGACGGAGACCCAGTACTTC
V gene: TRBV5-6; D gene: NA; J gene: TRBJ2-1; clone size: few; CDR3 protein: CASSLVRESQFF; CDR3 DNA: TGTGCCAGCAGCTTAGTCAGGGAGTCCCAGTTCTTC
V gene: TRBV5-1; D gene: NA; J gene: TRBJ2-6; clone size: NA; CDR3 protein: CASTGKSGANVLTF; CDR3 DNA: TGCGCCAGCACAGGGAAGTCTGGGGCCAACGTCCTGACTTTC
V gene: TRBV10-3; D gene: NA; J gene: TRBJ2-5; clone size: NA; CDR3 protein: CAISDLTSGGETQYF; CDR3 DNA: TGTGCCATCAGTGACTTGACTAGTGGTGGGGAGACCCAGTACTTC
V gene: TRBV28; D gene: TRBD1; J gene: TRBJ2-7; clone size: NA; CDR3 protein: CASSRPGTGYEQYF; CDR3 DNA: TGTGCCAGCAGCCGGCCCGGGACAGGCTACGAGCAGTACTTC
V gene: TRBV29-1; D gene: NA; J gene: TRBJ2-7; clone size: NA; CDR3 protein: CSALAVSYEQYF; CDR3 DNA: TGCAGCGCACTAGCAGTCTCCTACGAGCAGTACTTC
V gene: TRBV7-2; D gene: NA; J gene: TRBJ1-3; clone size: NA; CDR3 protein: CASSPLPVLAGNTIYF; CDR3 DNA: TGTGCCAGCAGCCCGCTCCCGGTTCTGGCAGGAAACACCATATATTTT
V gene: TRBV30; D gene: TRBD1; J gene: TRBJ1-5; clone size: NA; CDR3 protein: CAWSQQGNQPQHF; CDR3 DNA: TGTGCCTGGAGCCAACAGGGGAATCAGCCCCAGCATTTT
V gene: TRBV28; D gene: TRBD2; J gene: TRBJ2-4; clone size: NA; CDR3 protein: CASSFGGVAKNIQYF; CDR3 DNA: TGTGCCAGCAGTTTCGGGGGGGTTGCCAAAAACATTCAGTACTTC
V gene: TRBV20-1; D gene: TRBD1; J gene: TRBJ1-1; clone size: NA; CDR3 protein: CSAGGRGRGNTEAFF; CDR3 DNA: TGCAGTGCGGGGGGGAGGGGGCGCGGGAACACTGAAGCTTTCTTT
V gene: TRBV20-1; D gene: NA; J gene: TRBJ1-5; clone size: NA; CDR3 protein: CSASYVIGPGSPQHF; CDR3 DNA: TGCAGTGCTAGTTACGTCATCGGACCTGGGTCGCCCCAGCATTTT
V gene: TRBV7-7; D gene: NA; J gene: TRBJ2-5; clone size: few; CDR3 protein: CASSTLQMETQYF; CDR3 DNA: TGTGCTAGCAGCACCCTACAGATGGAGACCCAGTACTTC
V gene: TRBV6-5; D gene: NA; J gene: TRBJ2-3; clone size: once; CDR3 protein: CASSYSIPDTQYF; CDR3 DNA: TGTGCCAGCAGTTACTCGATACCTGATACGCAGTATTTT
V gene: TRBV28; D gene: NA; J gene: TRBJ2-7; clone size: few; CDR3 protein: CASTYSGRGSYEQYF; CDR3 DNA: TGTGCCAGCACCTATTCCGGTCGGGGCTCCTACGAGCAGTACTTC
V gene: TRBV29-1; D gene: NA; J gene: TRBJ2-5; clone size: NA; CDR3 protein: CSVAQGQETQYF; CDR3 DNA: TGCAGCGTTGCTCAGGGACAAGAGACCCAGTACTTC
V gene: TRBV5-1; D gene: TRBD1; J gene: TRBJ2-1; clone size: few; CDR3 protein: CASSFGQDNEQFF; CDR3 DNA: TGCGCCAGCAGCTTTGGACAGGACAATGAGCAGTTCTTC
V gene: TRBV6-5; D gene: NA; J gene: TRBJ2-3; clone size: few; CDR3 protein: CASSYKRDTQYF; CDR3 DNA: TGTGCCAGCAGTTACAAGCGGGATACGCAGTATTTT
V gene: TRBV24-1; D gene: NA; J gene: TRBJ2-1; clone size: many; CDR3 protein: CATSDPNLSGYNEQFF; CDR3 DNA: TGTGCCACCAGTGACCCTAACTTGAGCGGATACAATGAGCAGTTCTTC
V gene: TRBV6-1; D gene: NA; J gene: TRBJ1-1; clone size: NA; CDR3 protein: CASRPGPLNTEAFF; CDR3 DNA: TGTGCCAGCAGACCTGGACCCCTGAACACTGAAGCTTTCTTT
V gene: TRBV7-3; D gene: TRBD1; J gene: TRBJ1-1; clone size: few; CDR3 protein: CASSHRDRGINTEAFF; CDR3 DNA: TGTGCCAGCAGCCACCGGGACAGAGGCATTAACACTGAAGCTTTCTTT
V gene: TRBV5-4; D gene: TRBD2; J gene: TRBJ2-1; clone size: few; CDR3 protein: CASRPGTSGTIEQFF; CDR3 DNA: TGTGCCAGCAGACCCGGGACTAGCGGGACTATTGAGCAGTTCTTC
V gene: TRBV6-2/TRBV6-3; D gene: TRBD2; J gene: TRBJ2-1; clone size: few; CDR3 protein: CASRGLAGVGEQFF; CDR3 DNA: TGTGCCAGCAGGGGACTAGCGGGAGTCGGAGAGCAGTTCTTC
V gene: TRBV10-3; D gene: NA; J gene: TRBJ1-4; clone size: NA; CDR3 protein: CAISEGSNEKLFF; CDR3 DNA: TGTGCCATCAGTGAGGGAAGTAATGAAAAACTGTTTTTT
V gene: TRBV7-2; D gene: NA; J gene: TRBJ2-7; clone size: once; CDR3 protein: CASSSKYRETYEQYF; CDR3 DNA: TGTGCCAGCAGCTCAAAATACAGGGAAACCTACGAGCAGTACTTC
V gene: TRBV20-1; D gene: TRBD1; J gene: TRBJ2-1; clone size: few; CDR3 protein: CSARDPGQATGNEQFF; CDR3 DNA: TGCAGTGCTAGAGATCCAGGACAGGCCACCGGCAATGAGCAGTTCTTC
V gene: TRBV30; D gene: TRBD2; J gene: TRBJ2-3; clone size: NA; CDR3 protein: CAWSNSGIRTDTQYF; CDR3 DNA: TGTGCCTGGAGTAATAGCGGGATTCGCACAGATACGCAGTATTTT
V gene: TRBV20-1; D gene: NA; J gene: TRBJ1-5; clone size: few; CDR3 protein: CSAISEPGLDQPQHF; CDR3 DNA: TGCAGTGCCATTTCCGAACCAGGTTTAGATCAGCCCCAGCATTTT
V gene: TRBV10-3; D gene: NA; J gene: TRBJ2-7; clone size: many; CDR3 protein: CALSRGMDEQYF; CDR3 DNA: TGTGCCCTTTCCAGGGGAATGGACGAGCAGTACTTC
V gene: TRBV29-1; D gene: NA; J gene: TRBJ2-7; clone size: NA; CDR3 protein: CSVEGMAEQYF; CDR3 DNA: TGCAGCGTTGAAGGTATGGCCGAGCAGTACTTC
V gene: TRBV7-8; D gene: NA; J gene: TRBJ1-3; clone size: NA; CDR3 protein: CASSLRAVRGNTIYF; CDR3 DNA: TGTGCCAGCAGCTTACGTGCAGTACGGGGAAACACCATATATTTT
V gene: TRBV15; D gene: NA; J gene: TRBJ1-5; clone size: few; CDR3 protein: CATSVRVQGAQHF; CDR3 DNA: TGTGCCACCAGCGTCAGGGTCCAAGGAGCCCAGCATTTT
V gene: TRBV20-1; D gene: NA; J gene: TRBJ2-7; clone size: few; CDR3 protein: CSAWGPWDVPSEQYF; CDR3 DNA: TGCAGTGCTTGGGGCCCCTGGGACGTCCCAAGCGAGCAGTACTTC